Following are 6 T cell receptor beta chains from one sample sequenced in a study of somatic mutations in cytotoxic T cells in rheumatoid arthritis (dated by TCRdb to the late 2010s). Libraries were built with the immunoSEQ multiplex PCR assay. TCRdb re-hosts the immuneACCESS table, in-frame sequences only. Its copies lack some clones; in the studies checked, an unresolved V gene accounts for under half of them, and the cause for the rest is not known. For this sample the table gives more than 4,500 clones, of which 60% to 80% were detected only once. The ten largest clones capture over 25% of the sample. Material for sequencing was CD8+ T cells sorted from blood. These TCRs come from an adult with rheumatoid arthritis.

The CDR3 region has the DNA TGTGCTAGTGGTTTGGTATTATCGGGCAGGGGGCTCGGTGAGCAGTTCTTC. Amino acid sequence: CASGLVLSGRGLGEQFF. V and J are TRBV12-5 and TRBJ2-1; 8 positions match TRBD1. Per the germline V gene, CDR1 is LGHNT and CDR2 is FRNRAP. The CDR3 is 17 amino acids. V lost 0 bases to trimming and J lost 9 bases; unmatched junction nucleotides: 13. The variable domain in full, completed from reference TRBV12-5 and TRBJ2-1, reads DARVTQTPRHKVTEMGQEVTMRCQPILGHNTVFWYRQTMMQGLELLAYFRNRAPLDDSGMPKDRFSAEMPDATLATLKIQPSEPRDSAVYFCASGLVLSGRGLGEQFFGPGTRLTVL.

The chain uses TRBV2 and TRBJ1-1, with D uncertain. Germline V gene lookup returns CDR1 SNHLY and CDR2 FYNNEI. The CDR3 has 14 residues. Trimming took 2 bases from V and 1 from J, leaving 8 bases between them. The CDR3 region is CASSEFQENTEAFF. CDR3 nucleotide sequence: TGTGCCAGCAGTGAATTCCAGGAGAACACTGAAGCTTTCTTT.

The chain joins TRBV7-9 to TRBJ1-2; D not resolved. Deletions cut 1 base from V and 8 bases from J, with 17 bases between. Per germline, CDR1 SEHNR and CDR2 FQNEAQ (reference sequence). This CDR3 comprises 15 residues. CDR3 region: CASSLEVAPSDGYTF. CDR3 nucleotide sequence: TGTGCCAGCAGCTTAGAGGTGGCCCCCTCCGACGGCTACACCTTC.

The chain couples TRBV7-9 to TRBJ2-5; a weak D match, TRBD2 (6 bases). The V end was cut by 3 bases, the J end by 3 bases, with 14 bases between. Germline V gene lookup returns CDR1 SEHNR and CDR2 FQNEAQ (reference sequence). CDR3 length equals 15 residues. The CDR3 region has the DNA TGTGCCAGCAGCTTTGCTAAGTGGGGGGAAGAGACCCAGTACTTC. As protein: CASSFAKWGEETQYF.

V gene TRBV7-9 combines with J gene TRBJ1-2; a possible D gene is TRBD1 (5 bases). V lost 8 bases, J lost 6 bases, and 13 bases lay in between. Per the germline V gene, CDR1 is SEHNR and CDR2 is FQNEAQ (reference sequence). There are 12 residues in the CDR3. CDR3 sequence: CASAGTRHGYTF. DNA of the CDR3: TGTGCCAGCGCCGGGACTCGTCATGGCTACACCTTC.

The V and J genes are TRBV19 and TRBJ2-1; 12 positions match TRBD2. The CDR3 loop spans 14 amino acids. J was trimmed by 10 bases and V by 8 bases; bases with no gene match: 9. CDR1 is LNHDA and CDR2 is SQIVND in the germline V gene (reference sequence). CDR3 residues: CASQTSGGPWEQFF. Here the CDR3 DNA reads TGTGCCAGTCAGACTAGCGGGGGCCCCTGGGAGCAGTTCTTC.